The 19 T cell receptor beta chains in this list originate from one sample, sequenced in a study of T-cell memory formation after mild COVID-19. TCRdb fed the 5' RACE reads into MiXCR, producing one record per CDR3 protein. The table has roughly 450,000 distinct CDR3 sequences, approximately 18% seen once; the top ten hold roughly 12%. Sequencing input: PBMCs or a T cell subset sorted from them (not recorded which). Every receptor here comes from an adult woman who had mild COVID-19 (a few samples of this study predate the infection). Cell type and time point are not known.

In its sample, this clonotype was seen a few times. The chain combines TRBV9 with TRBJ1-1, with D unclear. Germline-derived CDR1 and CDR2 are SGDLS and YYNGEE. This CDR3 has 13 residues. The germline V and J ends were trimmed by 3 bases and 4 bases, with 10 bases remaining between them. In nucleotides, the CDR3 is TGTGCCAGCAGCGGGTACATGGCCACTGAAGCTTTCTTT. Residues: CASSGYMATEAFF.

This chain uses TRBV6-2 or TRBV6-3 with TRBJ2-7; no clear D gene. The germline V gene has CDR1 MNHEY and CDR2 SVGEGT. The CDR3 has 14 residues. V shed 5 bases and J shed 11 bases, with 22 bases lying between them. The CDR3 nucleotides are TGTGCCAGCAGTGACGACGGTAGAAACGGTGCAGAGTACTTC. Translating it yields CASSDDGRNGAEYF.

This sequence joins TRBV11-2 and TRBJ2-5; 11 positions match TRBD2. Losses at the gene ends were 4 bases for V and 5 bases for J; bases not matched to a gene: 0. This CDR3 is built from 13 residues. Per germline, CDR1 SGHAT and CDR2 FQNNGV. The CDR3 DNA reads as TGTGCCAGCAGCTGGACTAGCGGGGAGACCCAGTACTTC. As protein: CASSWTSGETQYF. The variable domain in full, completed from reference TRBV11-2 and TRBJ2-5, reads EAGVAQSPRYKIIEKRQSVAFWCNPISGHATLYWYQQILGQGPKLLIQFQNNGVVDDSQLPKDRFSAERLKGVDSTLKIQPAKLEDSAVYLCASSWTSGETQYFGPGTRLLVL.

Notes on this clonotype: A read error may be the cause here, since a much bigger clone is one base away. Here the CDR3 omits its conserved ending phenylalanine or tryptophan, so a read error is the likely source. V usage is TRBV12-3 or TRBV12-4 and J usage is TRBJ2-2; 9 nucleotides align to TRBD1. V lost 9 bases to trimming and J lost 3 bases; unmatched junction nucleotides: 8. The CDR3 covers 15 residues. DNA of the CDR3: TGTGCCAGGCACAGGGGGCGGCTGGACACCGGGGAGCTGTTTATT. Its translation: CARHRGRLDTGELFI.

The V call is TRBV29-1, the J call TRBJ2-1; 8 nucleotides line up with TRBD1. The CDR3 totals 13 residues. Germline lookup yields CDR1 SQVTM and CDR2 ANQGSEA. V lost 5 bases and J lost 4; bases outside the gene matches: 4. For the CDR3, the DNA is TGCAGCGTTACCGGGACAGGATACAATGAGCAGTTCTTC. This sequence encodes CSVTGTGYNEQFF.

J is TRBJ2-4 and V is TRBV11-3; D ambiguous. V gave up 4 bases and J gave up 0 bases, with 7 bases separating them. The CDR3 spans 14 residues. Looked up from germline, CDR1 is SGHNT and CDR2 is YENEEA. The CDR3 is CASSSSIAKNIQYF. The CDR3 nucleotides read TGTGCCAGCAGCTCATCCATAGCCAAAAACATTCAGTACTTC.

The rearrangement uses TRBV7-2 and TRBJ2-7; D gene uncertain. The length of the CDR3 is 14 residues. CDR1 is SGHTA and CDR2 is FQGNSA in the germline V gene. The V and J ends lost 6 bases and 7 bases respectively, with 19 bases between them. CDR3 loop: CASSRPPGLSEQYF. The CDR3 coding sequence is TGTGCCAGCAGTCGGCCGCCAGGTTTATCGGAGCAGTACTTC. The full variable domain, rest sourced from reference TRBV7-2 and TRBJ2-7, is GAGVSQSPSNKVTEKGKDVELRCDPISGHTALYWYRQSLGQGLEFLIYFQGNSAPDKSGLPSDRFSAERTGGSVSTLTIQRTQQEDSAVYLCASSRPPGLSEQYFGPGTRLTVT.

This clonotype was detected many times. The J gene is TRBJ2-1, the V gene TRBV5-1, with D maybe TRBD2 (7 bases). The germline V gene encodes CDR1 SGHRS and CDR2 YFSETQ. There are 14 residues in the CDR3. Trimming removed 0 bases from V and 12 bases from J, with 16 bases in between. CDR3 amino acids: CASSLGGGVPRQFF. CDR3 in DNA: TGCGCCAGCAGCTTGGGCGGGGGCGTCCCGCGGCAGTTCTTC.

This clonotype was picked up a small number of times. The rearrangement links TRBV5-4 to TRBJ2-5, with 9 bases identical to TRBD2. Germline CDR1 reads SGHNT; CDR2 reads YYREEE (reference sequence). Trimming at V came to 6 bases and at J to 4 bases, leaving 4 bases not matched to a gene. The CDR3 is 13 residues long. This chain's CDR3 is CASNLAGAETQYF. Written as DNA, the CDR3 is TGTGCCAGCAACTTAGCGGGGGCAGAGACCCAGTACTTC.

A few counts support this clonotype. CDR3 DNA sequence: TGTGCCAGCTCACGATCGACAGACTCAGGGGCCAACGTCCTGACTTTC. Encoded protein: CASSRSTDSGANVLTF. The chain carries TRBV18 and TRBJ2-6; weak D call: TRBD1 (5 bases). Germline loops: CDR1 KGHSH, CDR2 LQKENI. V was pared by 4 bases and J by 4 bases, with 14 bases between. CDR3 size: 16 residues. Full variable domain (missing parts from reference TRBV18 and TRBJ2-6): NAGVMQNPRHLVRRRGQEARLRCSPMKGHSHVYWYRQLPEEGLKFMVYLQKENIIDESGMPKERFSAEFPKEGPSILRIQQVVRGDSAAYFCASSRSTDSGANVLTFGAGSRLTVL.

This clonotype was found a few times. This chain links TRBV9 with TRBJ2-1; D might be TRBD2 (6 bases). V was trimmed by 4 bases and J by 4 bases, leaving 15 bases between them. CDR1 is SGDLS and CDR2 is YYNGEE in the germline V gene. The CDR3 runs 15 residues. As DNA, the CDR3 is TGTGCCAGCAGCCTAGAAGTAGGGAGGTACAATGAGCAGTTCTTC. This sequence encodes CASSLEVGRYNEQFF.

The chain has TRBV4-1 and TRBJ1-2; no reliable D call. Trimming shortened V by 3 bases and J by 5 bases, and 10 bases separated the two germline ends. The length of the CDR3 is 13 residues. CDR1 and CDR2 from the germline V gene are MGHRA and YSYEKL. The CDR3 spells CASSQGQIYGYTF. CDR3 nucleotides: TGCGCCAGCAGCCAGGGTCAGATTTATGGCTACACCTTC.

This chain uses TRBV4-2 with TRBJ1-5; possible D gene TRBD1, 6 bases. The CDR3 contains 16 residues. The V gene lost 1 base and the J gene lost 6 bases, with 16 bases spanning the gap. Looked up from germline, CDR1 is LGHNA and CDR2 is YNFKEQ. CDR3 sequence reads: CASSQVYLLGGQPQHF. CDR3 DNA sequence: TGTGCCAGCAGCCAAGTTTATCTCTTAGGGGGTCAGCCCCAGCATTTT.

The chain links TRBV4-1 to TRBJ2-5; maybe TRBD2 (6 bases). V was clipped by 4 bases and J by 5 bases, with 11 bases between them. The CDR3 runs 13 residues. Germline V CDR1 and CDR2: MGHRA, YSYEKL. CDR3 sequence reads: CASSLRGTETQYF. The CDR3 DNA follows: TGCGCCAGCAGCCTACGGGGGACGGAGACCCAGTACTTC.

The V call is TRBV7-8, the J call TRBJ2-7, with 11 bases lining up with TRBD1. Germline lookup yields CDR1 SGHVS and CDR2 FQNEAQ. The CDR3 extends over 16 amino acids. The junction had 6 bases not matched to a gene; V was cut back by 3 bases and J by 2 bases. The CDR3 reads CASSLPPGQGAYEQYF. The DNA of the CDR3 is TGTGCCAGCAGCTTGCCGCCGGGACAGGGGGCCTACGAGCAGTACTTC.

The chain joins TRBV10-3 to TRBJ1-2, with 8 bases that match TRBD1. The germline CDR1 and CDR2 sequences are ENHRY and SYGVKD. The V segment lost 2 bases and the J segment 5 bases; nucleotides outside the gene matches: 13. CDR3 length: 17 amino acids. The CDR3 loop is CAISETTDRGDQYGYTF. As DNA, the CDR3 is TGTGCCATCAGTGAGACAACCGACAGGGGAGACCAATATGGCTACACCTTC.

This clonotype has only a few counts. The chain recombines TRBV5-1 with TRBJ1-1; D is uncertain. Germline V gives CDR1 SGHRS, CDR2 YFSETQ. The CDR3 is made up of 12 amino acids. V gave up 10 bases and J gave up 4 bases, with 14 bases separating them. CDR3 coding DNA: TGCGCCGGGGAGGGCCTTCTCACTGAAGCTTTCTTT. It codes for CAGEGLLTEAFF.

This clonotype was counted a few times. J is TRBJ2-7 and V is TRBV2; D unresolved. Trimming stripped 3 bases from V and 3 bases from J, with 12 bases between. The CDR3 loop spans 14 amino acids. Germline assignment: CDR1 SNHLY and CDR2 FYNNEI. CDR3 protein: CASSEIGQNYEQYF. CDR3 nucleotide sequence: TGTGCCAGCAGTGAGATTGGGCAGAACTACGAGCAGTACTTC.

The chain recombines TRBV29-1 with TRBJ2-2; D is uncertain. Trimming pared 3 bases from V and 2 bases from J, leaving 10 bases between. CDR3 length: 14 amino acids. Germline assignment: CDR1 SQVTM and CDR2 ANQGSEA. CDR3 nucleotides: TGCAGCGTTGATGAAGGCGCTAACACCGGGGAGCTGTTTTTT. This encodes CSVDEGANTGELFF.